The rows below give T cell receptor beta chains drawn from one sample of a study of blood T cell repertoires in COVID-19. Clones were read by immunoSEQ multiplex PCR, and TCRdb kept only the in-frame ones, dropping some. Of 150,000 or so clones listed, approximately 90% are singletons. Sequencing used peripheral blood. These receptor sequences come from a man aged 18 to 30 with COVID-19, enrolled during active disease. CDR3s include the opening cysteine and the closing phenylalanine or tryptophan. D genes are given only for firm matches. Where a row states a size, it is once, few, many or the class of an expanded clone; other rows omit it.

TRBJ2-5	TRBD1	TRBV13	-	CASSSRDRGRFQETQYF	TGTGCCAGCAGCTCCCGGGACAGGGGGCGCTTTCAAGAGACCCAGTACTTC
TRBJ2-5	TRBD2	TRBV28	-	CASSFSLGTSVLQETQYF	TGTGCCAGCAGTTTTAGTTTGGGGACTAGCGTCCTCCAAGAGACCCAGTACTTC
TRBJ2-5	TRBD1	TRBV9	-	CASSVTGGLETQYF	TGTGCCAGCAGCGTAACAGGGGGCCTAGAGACCCAGTACTTC
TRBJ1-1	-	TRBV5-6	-	CASSLYVGEVLLEAFF	TGTGCCAGCAGCTTGTATGTAGGCGAAGTCCTACTAGAAGCTTTCTTT
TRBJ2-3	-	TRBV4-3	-	CASSRGPQGLADTQYF	TGCGCCAGCAGCCGCGGGCCTCAGGGGCTTGCAGATACGCAGTATTTT
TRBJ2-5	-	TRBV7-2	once	CASSLVGSGAGGETQYF	TGTGCCAGCAGCTTAGTGGGTAGCGGAGCTGGGGGAGAGACCCAGTACTTC
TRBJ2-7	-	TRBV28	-	CASLRGYEQYF	TGTGCCAGCCTCAGAGGATACGAGCAGTACTTC
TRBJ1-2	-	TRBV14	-	CASSLGGHLDGYTF	TGTGCCAGCAGCTTAGGAGGGCATCTCGATGGCTACACCTTC
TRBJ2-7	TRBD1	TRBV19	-	CASSMAGTGIYEQYF	TGTGCCAGTAGTATGGCCGGGACAGGGATCTACGAGCAGTACTTC
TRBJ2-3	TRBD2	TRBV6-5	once	CASSPGLGSDTQYF	TGTGCCAGCAGTCCTGGACTAGGCTCAGATACGCAGTATTTT
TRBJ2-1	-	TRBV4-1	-	CASSQVRLALNEQFF	TGCGCCAGCAGCCAAGTTCGGCTAGCGCTCAATGAGCAGTTCTTC
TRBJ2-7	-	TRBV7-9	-	CASSPHGGEQYF	TGTGCCAGCAGCCCCCACGGGGGCGAGCAGTACTTC
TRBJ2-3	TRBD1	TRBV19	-	CASRQRQGGTDTQYF	TGTGCCAGTAGACAGAGACAGGGAGGCACAGATACGCAGTATTTT
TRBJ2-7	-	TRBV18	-	CASSPPWIRGPHEQYF	TGTGCCAGCTCACCACCTTGGATACGAGGGCCCCACGAGCAGTACTTC
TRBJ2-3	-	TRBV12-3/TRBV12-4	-	CASSFGSVDTQYF	TGTGCCAGCAGTTTTGGGAGCGTAGATACGCAGTATTTT
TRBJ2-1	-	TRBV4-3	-	CASSPGVPQTYNEQFF	TGCGCCAGCAGCCCCGGGGTTCCACAAACTTACAATGAGCAGTTCTTC
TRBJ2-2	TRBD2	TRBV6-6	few	CASSNSGRADTGELFF	TGTGCCAGCAGTAATAGCGGGAGGGCCGACACCGGGGAGCTGTTTTTT
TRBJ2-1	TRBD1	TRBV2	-	CATTFDRGPSDEQFF	TGTGCCACCACCTTCGACAGGGGCCCCTCGGATGAGCAGTTCTTC
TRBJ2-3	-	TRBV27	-	CASTSRRGSSTDTQYF	TGTGCCAGCACCTCTAGGAGGGGTTCGAGCACAGATACGCAGTATTTT
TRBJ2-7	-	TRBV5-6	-	CASRTGWASEQYF	TGTGCCAGCCGTACGGGGTGGGCCTCCGAGCAGTACTTC
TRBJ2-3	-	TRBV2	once	CASSELGDTYSTDTQYF	TGTGCCAGCAGTGAATTAGGGGACACCTATAGCACAGATACGCAGTATTTT
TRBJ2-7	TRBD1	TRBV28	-	CASSPGQGSYEQYF	TGTGCCAGCAGTCCCGGACAGGGCTCCTACGAGCAGTACTTC
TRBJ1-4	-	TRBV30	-	CAWRVRGSDRWGEKLLF	TGTGCCTGGAGGGTAAGGGGGTCTGACCGATGGGGTGAAAAACTGCTTTTT
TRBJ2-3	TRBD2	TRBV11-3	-	CASSFAGATDTQYF	TGTGCCAGCAGCTTCGCGGGAGCCACAGATACGCAGTATTTT
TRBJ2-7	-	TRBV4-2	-	CASSQGHEQYF	TGTGCCAGCAGCCAAGGGCACGAGCAGTACTTC
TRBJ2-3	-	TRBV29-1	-	CSVVGSASTDTQYF	TGCAGCGTTGTCGGGAGTGCCAGCACAGATACGCAGTATTTT
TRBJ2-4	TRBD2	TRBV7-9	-	CASSLAGRGNIQYF	TGTGCCAGCAGCTTAGCAGGGAGGGGAAACATTCAGTACTTC
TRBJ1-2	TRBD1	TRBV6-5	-	CASGDRASNYGYTF	TGTGCCAGTGGGGACAGGGCCTCTAACTATGGCTACACCTTC
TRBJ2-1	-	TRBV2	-	CASSGDSFNEQFF	TGTGCCAGCAGTGGGGACTCCTTCAATGAGCAGTTCTTC
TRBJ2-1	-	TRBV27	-	CASSFDYSSYNEQFF	TGTGCCAGCAGTTTTGACTACAGCTCCTACAATGAGCAGTTCTTC
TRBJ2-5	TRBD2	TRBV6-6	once	CASSYGLAGETQYF	TGTGCCAGCAGTTATGGGCTAGCGGGGGAGACCCAGTACTTC
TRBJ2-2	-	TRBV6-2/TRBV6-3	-	CASSKTRLVGGELFF	TGTGCCAGCAGTAAAACCCGACTAGTCGGCGGGGAGCTGTTTTTT
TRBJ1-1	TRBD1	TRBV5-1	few	CASSSGDSEAFF	TGCGCCAGCAGCTCAGGGGACAGCGAAGCTTTCTTT
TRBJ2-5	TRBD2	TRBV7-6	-	CASSLALAGGYETQYF	TGTGCCAGCAGCTTAGCGCTCGCGGGAGGGTACGAGACCCAGTACTTC
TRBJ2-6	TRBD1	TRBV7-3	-	CASSSAGQGASGANVLTF	TGTGCCAGCAGCTCAGCGGGACAGGGGGCCTCTGGGGCCAACGTCCTGACTTTC
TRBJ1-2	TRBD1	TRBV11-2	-	CASSLGTEVTPNYGYTF	TGTGCCAGCAGCTTGGGGACAGAAGTTACTCCTAACTATGGCTACACCTTC
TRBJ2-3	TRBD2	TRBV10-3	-	CATRLAGETDTQYF	TGTGCCACCCGACTAGCGGGAGAGACAGATACGCAGTATTTT
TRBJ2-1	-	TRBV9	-	CASSVASGGSYNEQFF	TGTGCCAGCAGCGTAGCTTCGGGTGGGTCCTACAATGAGCAGTTCTTC
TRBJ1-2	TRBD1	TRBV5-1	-	CASSTRDRGLGYTF	TGCGCCAGCAGCACCCGGGACAGGGGCCTTGGCTACACCTTC
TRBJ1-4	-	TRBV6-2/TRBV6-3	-	CASSYGAGKEKLLF	TGTGCCAGCAGTTACGGGGCAGGGAAGGAAAAACTGCTTTTT
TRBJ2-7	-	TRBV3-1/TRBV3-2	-	CASSQDTVTYEQYF	TGTGCCAGCAGCCAGGACACAGTCACCTACGAGCAGTACTTC
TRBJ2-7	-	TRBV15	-	CATSRDTGGWSYEQYF	TGTGCCACCAGCAGAGATACTGGCGGGTGGTCCTACGAGCAGTACTTC
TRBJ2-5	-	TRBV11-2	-	CASSSRGARDQETQYF	TGTGCCAGCAGCTCCCGGGGGGCTAGGGACCAAGAGACCCAGTACTTC
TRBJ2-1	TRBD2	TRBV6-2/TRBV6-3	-	CASSSGTSGGNEQFF	TGTGCCAGCAGTTCCGGGACTAGCGGTGGCAATGAGCAGTTCTTC
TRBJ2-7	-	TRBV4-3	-	CASSPSPFSYEQYF	TGCGCCAGCAGCCCCAGTCCGTTCTCCTACGAGCAGTACTTC
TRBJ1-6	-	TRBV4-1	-	CASSQGEGYNSPLHF	TGCGCCAGCAGCCAAGGGGAGGGGTATAATTCACCCCTCCACTTT
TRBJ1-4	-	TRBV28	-	CASSLERVNEKLLF	TGTGCCAGCAGTTTAGAGCGGGTTAATGAAAAACTGCTTTTT
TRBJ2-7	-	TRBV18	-	CASSPRSGGDEQYF	TGTGCCAGCTCACCGAGGTCCGGGGGAGACGAGCAGTACTTC
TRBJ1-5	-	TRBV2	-	CASSDDPGGSQPQHF	TGTGCCAGCAGTGACGACCCCGGGGGTTCTCAGCCCCAGCATTTT
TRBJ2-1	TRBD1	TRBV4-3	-	CASSQDDRVDNEQFF	TGCGCCAGCAGCCAAGATGACAGGGTCGACAATGAGCAGTTCTTC
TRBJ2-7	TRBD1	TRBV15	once	CATSKAPGTGGSYEQYF	TGTGCCACCAGTAAGGCCCCCGGGACAGGGGGGTCCTACGAGCAGTACTTC
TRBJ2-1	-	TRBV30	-	CAWSPGLSYNEQFF	TGTGCCTGGAGCCCTGGACTAAGTTACAATGAGCAGTTCTTC
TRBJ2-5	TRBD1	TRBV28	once	CASTPTLKGTGSQETQYF	TGTGCCAGCACCCCGACGCTGAAAGGGACAGGATCTCAAGAGACCCAGTACTTC
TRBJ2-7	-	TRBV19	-	CASRGLTGSIYF	TGTGCCAGTAGGGGTCTTACGGGATCCATCTACTTC
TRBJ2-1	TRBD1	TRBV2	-	CASTGQGAYNEQFF	TGTGCCAGCACCGGACAGGGGGCCTACAATGAGCAGTTCTTC
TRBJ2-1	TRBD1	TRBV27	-	CASSSGQASYNEQFF	TGTGCCAGCAGTTCGGGACAGGCCTCCTACAATGAGCAGTTCTTC
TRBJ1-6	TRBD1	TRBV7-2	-	CASTYRGRGSPLHF	TGTGCCAGCACCTACAGGGGGCGAGGTTCACCCCTCCACTTT
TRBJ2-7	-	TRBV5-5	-	CASSLGISGTRSYEQYF	TGTGCCAGCAGCTTGGGAATCTCCGGGACACGATCCTACGAGCAGTACTTC
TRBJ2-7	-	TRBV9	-	CASSVGQRSEQYF	TGTGCCAGCAGCGTAGGGCAGCGATCCGAGCAGTACTTC
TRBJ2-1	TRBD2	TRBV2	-	CASSRTSNPYNEQFF	TGTGCCAGCAGTCGGACTAGCAATCCCTACAATGAGCAGTTCTTC